Listed here are 18 T cell receptor beta chains from one sample, sequenced in a study of OX40 agonist ivuxolimab in advanced cancers. Data came from immunoSEQ multiplex PCR; TCRdb stores just in-frame clones and leaves some out. The profile shows fewer than 80,000 clones, 70% to 90% of them singletons. The sample here was CD4+ or CD8+ T cells sorted from blood, taken in a trial of the OX40 agonist ivuxolimab. The receptors were sampled from an adult with an advanced solid tumor such as melanoma, head and neck, liver or kidney cancer.

Only one count was recorded for this clone. The DNA of the CDR3 is TGTGCCAGCAGCTGGACGGGGACAGGGGGGGACGAGCAGTACTTC. Its protein is CASSWTGTGGDEQYF. This chain uses TRBV5-5 with TRBJ2-7, with 11 bases lining up with TRBD1. The junction had 7 bases not matched to a gene; V was cut back by 3 bases and J by 5 bases. The V gene's germline CDR1 is SGHKS and CDR2 YYEKEE (reference sequence). The CDR3 is made up of 15 amino acids.

The chain carries TRBV5-1 and TRBJ2-3; either TRBD1 or TRBD2 may fit D (5 bases each). The germline CDR1 and CDR2 sequences are SGHRS and YFSETQ. This CDR3 comprises 14 residues. Trimming took off 7 bases at V and 0 bases at J, with 12 bases between the two ends. This CDR3 is CASGDRSSTDTQYF. CDR3 DNA sequence: TGCGCCAGCGGGGACCGATCTAGCACAGATACGCAGTATTTT.

This clone has a single count. V is TRBV9 and J is TRBJ2-7, with 8 bases matching TRBD2. The ends lost 4 bases at V and 1 base at J; junction bases unmatched: 7. In germline, CDR1 is SGDLS, CDR2 YYNGEE. This CDR3 has 15 amino acids. Here the CDR3 DNA reads TGTGCCAGCAGCCCCTCTCTAGCGGGTTCCTACGAGCAGTACTTC. Translated: CASSPSLAGSYEQYF.

The rearrangement joins TRBV2 to TRBJ2-7; D ambiguous. V shed 9 bases and J shed 0 bases, with 15 bases lying between them. There are 14 residues in the CDR3. Germline V gives CDR1 SNHLY, CDR2 FYNNEI. The CDR3 reads CASRFLGHSYEQYF. The CDR3 coding sequence is TGTGCCAGTAGGTTCTTGGGCCACTCCTACGAGCAGTACTTC.

The chain links TRBV5-1 to TRBJ2-2; D gene unclear. V lost 4 bases to trimming and J lost 4 bases, with 14 bases between them. CDR1 SGHRS and CDR2 YFSETQ come from the germline V gene. CDR3 size: 15 residues. The CDR3 DNA reads as TGCGCCAGCAGCAGAGACCAGACGAGCACCGGGGAGCTGTTTTTT. Its translation: CASSRDQTSTGELFF.

V usage is TRBV6-5 and J usage is TRBJ2-5, with TRBD1 as a possible D gene (6 bases). This CDR3 contains 12 residues. From germline, CDR1 is MNHEY and CDR2 SVGAGI. The V gene lost 4 bases and the J gene lost 5 bases, with 8 bases spanning the gap. The CDR3 protein is CASSFTGETQYF. In DNA, the CDR3 is TGTGCCAGCAGTTTTACAGGGGAGACCCAGTACTTC.

Only a few counts were recorded for this clone. V is TRBV7-9 and J is TRBJ1-1, with D perhaps matching TRBD1 (5 bases). This CDR3 spans 14 amino acids. With 1 base removed from V and 3 bases from J, the gap between germline ends came to 9 bases. From germline, CDR1 is SEHNR and CDR2 FQNEAQ (reference sequence). DNA for the CDR3: TGTGCCAGCAGCTTAGACTTGGGGGACACTGAAGCTTTCTTT. This sequence encodes CASSLDLGDTEAFF.

This clone was counted a single time. V and J are TRBV15 and TRBJ1-4; D might be TRBD1 (6 bases). V lost 0 bases to trimming and J lost 5 bases, with 7 bases between them. CDR1 LNHNV and CDR2 YYDKDF come from the germline V gene (reference sequence). The CDR3 spans 14 residues. In DNA form, the CDR3 reads TGTGCCACCAGCAGAGACGGACAGAATGAAAAACTGTTTTTT. Amino acid sequence: CATSRDGQNEKLFF.

This clone occurred once. The V call is TRBV2, the J call TRBJ2-2; perhaps TRBD2 as D (6 bases). The CDR3 runs 14 residues. V lost 4 bases, J lost 7 bases, and 13 bases lay in between. CDR1 is SNHLY and CDR2 is FYNNEI in the germline V gene. The chain's CDR3 is CASSATREVGELFF. The CDR3 region has the DNA TGTGCCAGCAGTGCTACTAGGGAGGTCGGGGAGCTGTTTTTT.

This rearrangement joins TRBV18 to TRBJ2-1; tentatively, D is TRBD2 (6 bases). CDR1 KGHSH and CDR2 LQKENI come from the germline V gene. This CDR3 spans 13 amino acids. Trimming removed 3 bases at V and 9 bases at J, with 12 bases between. The CDR3 DNA sequence: TGTGCCAGCTCACCCGACGGGAGAGGTGAGCAGTTCTTC. Translating it yields CASSPDGRGEQFF.

This clone has just one count. The chain combines TRBV2 with TRBJ2-1; TRBD2 matches 13 bases. J lost 0 bases, V lost 8 bases, and 7 bases had no gene match. The CDR3 is 17 amino acids. CDR1 SNHLY and CDR2 FYNNEI come from the germline V gene. The CDR3, as DNA: TGTGCCAGCCAGACTAGCGGGGGGAGGGGCTCCTACAATGAGCAGTTCTTC. This gives the protein CASQTSGGRGSYNEQFF.

The chain has TRBV28 and TRBJ2-3; D remains ambiguous. CDR1 and CDR2 from the germline V gene are MDHEN and SYDVKM. The CDR3 loop spans 14 amino acids. Trimming removed 3 bases at V and 0 bases at J, with 7 bases between. The DNA for the CDR3 is TGTGCCAGCAGTTTGATTACTAGCACAGATACGCAGTATTTT. It specifies CASSLITSTDTQYF.

This clone was seen only a few times. The chain joins TRBV10-2 to TRBJ2-2, with D possibly being TRBD1 or TRBD2 (6 bases each). V lost 6 bases and J lost 7, with 15 bases in between. The CDR3 has 14 residues. Germline V gene sequence: CDR1 WSHSY, CDR2 SAAADI. The chain's CDR3 is CASSEQGGGGELFF. The DNA for the CDR3 is TGCGCCAGCAGCGAACAGGGAGGAGGCGGGGAGCTGTTTTTT.

The chain has TRBV18 and TRBJ1-4; TRBD1 matches at 9 bases. This CDR3 has 15 amino acids. With 4 bases clipped from V and 8 bases from J, the junction kept 8 bases outside the gene matches. The germline V gene encodes CDR1 KGHSH and CDR2 LQKENI. CDR3 amino acids: CASSRTGENQEKLFF. The CDR3 DNA sequence: TGTGCCAGCTCACGGACAGGGGAAAATCAGGAAAAACTGTTTTTT.

The chain recombines TRBV5-8 with TRBJ2-7; no reliable D call. Trimming stripped 0 bases from V and 2 bases from J, with 12 bases between. Germline assignment: CDR1 SGHTS and CDR2 YDEGEE. The CDR3 is 15 residues long. CDR3 coding DNA: TGTGCCAGCAGCTTGGAGGTAGGGAAACCCTACGAGCAGTACTTC. Protein product: CASSLEVGKPYEQYF. Supplemented by reference TRBV5-8 and TRBJ2-7, the full variable domain reads EAGVTQSPTHLIKTRGQQATLRCSPISGHTSVYWYQQALGLGLQFLLWYDEGEERNRGNFPPRFSGRQFPNYSSELNVNALELEDSALYLCASSLEVGKPYEQYFGPGTRLTVT.

The chain recombines TRBV9 with TRBJ2-7, with 7 nucleotides matching TRBD1. Trimming cost V 0 bases and J 8 bases; bases outside gene matches: 11. The CDR3 length is 15 residues. Germline V gives CDR1 SGDLS, CDR2 YYNGEE. The CDR3 reads CASSVEKGAYSKQYF. DNA of the CDR3: TGTGCCAGCAGCGTAGAGAAGGGGGCCTATAGTAAGCAGTACTTC.

In its sample, this clone was seen a few times. The V and J genes are TRBV7-8 and TRBJ1-6; the D is unclear. Germline-derived CDR1 and CDR2 are SGHVS and FQNEAQ. V lost 4 bases and J 10 bases, leaving 8 bases between the germline ends. This CDR3 is built from 12 residues. As DNA, the CDR3 is TGTGCCAGCAGCTCCACCGCCTCACCCCTCCACTTT. This codes for CASSSTASPLHF. Full variable domain (outside the CDR3, taken from reference TRBV7-8 and TRBJ1-6): GAGVSQSPRYKVAKRGQDVALRCDPISGHVSLFWYQQALGQGPEFLTYFQNEAQLDKSGLPSDRFFAERPEGSVSTLKIQRTQQEDSAVYLCASSSTASPLHFGNGTRLTVT.

This clone appeared a single time. This rearrangement joins TRBV28 to TRBJ2-7, with TRBD1 identical over 9 bases. There are 16 residues in the CDR3. V gave up 6 bases and J gave up 2 bases; unmatched junction bases: 11. The germline V gene encodes CDR1 MDHEN and CDR2 SYDVKM. CDR3 loop: CASRNLPGQGPYEQYF. CDR3 sequence (DNA): TGTGCCAGCAGAAATCTTCCGGGACAGGGACCCTACGAGCAGTACTTC.